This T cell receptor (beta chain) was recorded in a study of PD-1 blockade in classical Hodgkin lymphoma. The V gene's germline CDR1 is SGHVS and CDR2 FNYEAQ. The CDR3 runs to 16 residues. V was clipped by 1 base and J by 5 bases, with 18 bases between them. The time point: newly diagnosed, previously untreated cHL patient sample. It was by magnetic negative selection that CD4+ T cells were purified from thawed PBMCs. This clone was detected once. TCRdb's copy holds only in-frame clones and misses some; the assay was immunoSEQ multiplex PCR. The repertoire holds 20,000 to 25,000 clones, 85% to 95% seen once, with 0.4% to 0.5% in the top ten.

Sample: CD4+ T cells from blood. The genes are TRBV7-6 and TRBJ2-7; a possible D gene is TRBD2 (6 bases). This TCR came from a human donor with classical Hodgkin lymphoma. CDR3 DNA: TGTGCCAGCAGCTTAGTGGTAGGGCGGGACGGCCACGAGCAGTACTTC. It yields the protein CASSLVVGRDGHEQYF.